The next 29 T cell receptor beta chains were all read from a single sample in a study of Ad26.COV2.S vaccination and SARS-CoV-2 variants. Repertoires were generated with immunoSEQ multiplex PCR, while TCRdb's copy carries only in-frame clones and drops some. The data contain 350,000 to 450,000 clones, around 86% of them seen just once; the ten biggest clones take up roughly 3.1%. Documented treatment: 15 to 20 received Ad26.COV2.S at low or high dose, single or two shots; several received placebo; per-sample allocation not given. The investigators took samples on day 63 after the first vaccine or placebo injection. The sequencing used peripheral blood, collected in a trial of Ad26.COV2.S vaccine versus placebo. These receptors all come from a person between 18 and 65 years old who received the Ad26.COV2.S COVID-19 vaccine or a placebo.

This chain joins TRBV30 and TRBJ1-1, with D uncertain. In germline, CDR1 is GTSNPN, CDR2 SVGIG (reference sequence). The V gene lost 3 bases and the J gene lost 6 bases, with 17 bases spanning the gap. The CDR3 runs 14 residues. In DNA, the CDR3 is TGTGCCTGGAGGCCTACGGTACGAGAGGCTGAAGCTTTCTTT. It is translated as CAWRPTVREAEAFF. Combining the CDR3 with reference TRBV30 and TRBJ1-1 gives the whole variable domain SQTIHQWPATLVQPVGSPLSLECTVEGTSNPNLYWYRQAAGRGLQLLFYSVGIGQISSEVPQNLSASRPQDRQFILSSKKLLLSDSGFYLCAWRPTVREAEAFFGQGTRLTVV.

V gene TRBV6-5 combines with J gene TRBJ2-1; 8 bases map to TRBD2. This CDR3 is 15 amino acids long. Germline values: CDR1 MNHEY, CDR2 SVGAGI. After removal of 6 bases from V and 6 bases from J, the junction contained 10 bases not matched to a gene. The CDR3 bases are TGTGCCAGCAGCCGCGGGGGGACTTCTCCCAATGAGCAGTTCTTC. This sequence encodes CASSRGGTSPNEQFF.

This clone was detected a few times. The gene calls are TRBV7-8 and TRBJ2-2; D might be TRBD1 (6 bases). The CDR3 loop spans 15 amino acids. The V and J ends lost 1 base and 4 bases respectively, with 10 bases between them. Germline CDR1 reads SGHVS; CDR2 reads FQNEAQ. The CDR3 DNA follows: TGTGCCAGCAGCTTAGGAGCAGGGGCCACCGGGGAGCTGTTTTTT. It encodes CASSLGAGATGELFF.

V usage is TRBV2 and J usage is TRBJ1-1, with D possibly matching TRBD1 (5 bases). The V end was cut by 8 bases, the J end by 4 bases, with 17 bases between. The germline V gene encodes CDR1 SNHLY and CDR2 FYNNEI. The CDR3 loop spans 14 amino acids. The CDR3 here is CASSATGVATEAFF. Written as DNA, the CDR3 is TGTGCCAGCTCTGCCACGGGGGTCGCCACTGAAGCTTTCTTT.

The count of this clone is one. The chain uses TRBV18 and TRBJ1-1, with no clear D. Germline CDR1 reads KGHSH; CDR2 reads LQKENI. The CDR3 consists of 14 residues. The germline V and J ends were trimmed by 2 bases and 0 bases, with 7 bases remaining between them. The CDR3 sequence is CASSPTGLNTEAFF. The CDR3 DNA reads TGTGCCAGCTCACCAACCGGGTTGAACACTGAAGCTTTCTTT.

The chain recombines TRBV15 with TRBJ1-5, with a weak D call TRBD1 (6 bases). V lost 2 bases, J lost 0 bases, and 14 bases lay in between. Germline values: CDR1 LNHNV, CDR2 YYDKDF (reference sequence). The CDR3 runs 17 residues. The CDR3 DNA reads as TGTGCCACCAGCAGACCCGAGGGGGGGTATAGCAATCAGCCCCAGCATTTT. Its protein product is CATSRPEGGYSNQPQHF.

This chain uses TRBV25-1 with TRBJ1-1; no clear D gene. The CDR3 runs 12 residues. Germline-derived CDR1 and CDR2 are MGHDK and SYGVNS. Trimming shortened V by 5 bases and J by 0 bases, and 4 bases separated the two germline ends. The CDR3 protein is CASSQLNTEAFF. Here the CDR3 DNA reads TGTGCCAGCAGTCAATTGAACACTGAAGCTTTCTTT.

In DNA, the CDR3 is TGTGCCAGCAGCCGTACGGGATATGGCTACACCTTC. Translating gives CASSRTGYGYTF. This chain joins TRBV2 and TRBJ1-2; D not certain. V was trimmed by 6 bases and J by 5 bases, leaving 10 bases between them. CDR3 length equals 12 residues. The germline V gene has CDR1 SNHLY and CDR2 FYNNEI.

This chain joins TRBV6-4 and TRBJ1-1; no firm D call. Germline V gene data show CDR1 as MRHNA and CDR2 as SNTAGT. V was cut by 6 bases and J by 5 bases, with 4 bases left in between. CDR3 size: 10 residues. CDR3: CASSQTEAFF. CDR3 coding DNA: TGTGCCAGCAGCCAAACTGAAGCTTTCTTT.

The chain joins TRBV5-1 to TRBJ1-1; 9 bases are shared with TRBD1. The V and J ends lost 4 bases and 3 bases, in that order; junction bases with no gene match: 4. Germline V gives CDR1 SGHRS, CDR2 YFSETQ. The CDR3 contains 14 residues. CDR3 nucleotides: TGCGCCAGCAGCACAGGACAGGGGTACACTGAAGCTTTCTTT. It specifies CASSTGQGYTEAFF.

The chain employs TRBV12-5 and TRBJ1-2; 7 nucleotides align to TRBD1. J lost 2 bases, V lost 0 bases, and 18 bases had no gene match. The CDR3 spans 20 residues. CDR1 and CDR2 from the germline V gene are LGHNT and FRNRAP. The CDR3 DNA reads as TGTGCTAGTGGTTTGGTACCTTTCGGACAGGATCTCAGAGGGAACTATGGCTACACCTTC. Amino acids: CASGLVPFGQDLRGNYGYTF.

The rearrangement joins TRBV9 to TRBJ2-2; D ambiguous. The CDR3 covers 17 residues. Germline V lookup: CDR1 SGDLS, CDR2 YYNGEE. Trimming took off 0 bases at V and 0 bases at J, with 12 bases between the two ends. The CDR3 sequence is CASSVASRSANTGELFF. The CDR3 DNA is TGTGCCAGCAGCGTAGCTAGTCGGTCAGCGAACACCGGGGAGCTGTTTTTT.

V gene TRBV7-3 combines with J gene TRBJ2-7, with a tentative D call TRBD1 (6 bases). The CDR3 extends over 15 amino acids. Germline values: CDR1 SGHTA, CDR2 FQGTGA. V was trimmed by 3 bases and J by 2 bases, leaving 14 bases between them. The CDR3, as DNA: TGTGCCAGCAGCTTCAGTACAGGGCCCACCTACGAGCAGTACTTC. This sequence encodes CASSFSTGPTYEQYF.

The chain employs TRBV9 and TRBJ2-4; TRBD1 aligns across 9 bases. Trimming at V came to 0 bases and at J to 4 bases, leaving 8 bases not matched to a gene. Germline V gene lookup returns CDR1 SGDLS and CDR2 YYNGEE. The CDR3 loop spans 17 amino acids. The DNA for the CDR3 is TGTGCCAGCAGCGTAGTTCGGGGACAGGGAAAAAAAAACATTCAGTACTTC. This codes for CASSVVRGQGKKNIQYF.

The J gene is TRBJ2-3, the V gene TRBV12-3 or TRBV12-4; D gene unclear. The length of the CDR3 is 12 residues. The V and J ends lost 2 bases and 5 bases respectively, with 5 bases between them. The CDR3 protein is CASSLLGDTQYF. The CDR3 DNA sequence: TGTGCCAGCAGTTTATTGGGAGATACGCAGTATTTT.

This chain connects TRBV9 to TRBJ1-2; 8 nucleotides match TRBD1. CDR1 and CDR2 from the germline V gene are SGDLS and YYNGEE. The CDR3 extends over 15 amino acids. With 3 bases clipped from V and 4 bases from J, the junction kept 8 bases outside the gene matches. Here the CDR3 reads CASSAPDRVFYGYTF. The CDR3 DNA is TGTGCCAGCAGCGCCCCGGACAGGGTTTTCTATGGCTACACCTTC.

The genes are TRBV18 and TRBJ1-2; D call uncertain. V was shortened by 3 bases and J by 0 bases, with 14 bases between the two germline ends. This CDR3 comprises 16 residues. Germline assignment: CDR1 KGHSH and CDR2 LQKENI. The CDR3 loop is CASSPSGPQANYGYTF. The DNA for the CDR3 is TGTGCCAGCTCACCCTCAGGTCCTCAGGCTAACTATGGCTACACCTTC.

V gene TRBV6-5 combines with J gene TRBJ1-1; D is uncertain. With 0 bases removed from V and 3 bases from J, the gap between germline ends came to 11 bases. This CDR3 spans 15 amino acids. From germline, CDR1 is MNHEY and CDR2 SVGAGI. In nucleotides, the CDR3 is TGTGCCAGCAGTTACTCGAGAAAGGGATACACTGAAGCTTTCTTT. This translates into CASSYSRKGYTEAFF.

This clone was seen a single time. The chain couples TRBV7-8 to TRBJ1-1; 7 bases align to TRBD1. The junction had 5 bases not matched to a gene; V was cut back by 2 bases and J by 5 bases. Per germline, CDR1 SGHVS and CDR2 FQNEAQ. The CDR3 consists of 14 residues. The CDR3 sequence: CASSLYRGSTEAFF. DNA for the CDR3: TGTGCCAGCAGCTTATACAGGGGAAGTACTGAAGCTTTCTTT.

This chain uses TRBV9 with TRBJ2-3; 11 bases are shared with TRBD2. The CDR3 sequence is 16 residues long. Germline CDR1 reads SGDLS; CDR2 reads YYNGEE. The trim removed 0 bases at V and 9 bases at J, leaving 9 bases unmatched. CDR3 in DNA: TGTGCCAGCAGCGTAGAAGGTAGCGGGGGGGCGTGGACGCAGTATTTT. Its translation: CASSVEGSGGAWTQYF.

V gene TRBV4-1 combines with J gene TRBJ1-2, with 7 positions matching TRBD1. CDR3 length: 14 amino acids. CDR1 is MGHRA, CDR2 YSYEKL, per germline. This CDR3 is CPPSRPGGNYGYTF. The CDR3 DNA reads TGCCCCCCCAGCCGACCAGGGGGGAACTATGGCTACACCTTC.

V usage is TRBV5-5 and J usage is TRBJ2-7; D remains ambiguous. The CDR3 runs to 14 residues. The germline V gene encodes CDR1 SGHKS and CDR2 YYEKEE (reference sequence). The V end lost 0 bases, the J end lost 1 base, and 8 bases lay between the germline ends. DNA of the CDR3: TGTGCCAGCAGCTTGGCAGGTCATTCCTACGAGCAGTACTTC. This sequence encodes CASSLAGHSYEQYF.

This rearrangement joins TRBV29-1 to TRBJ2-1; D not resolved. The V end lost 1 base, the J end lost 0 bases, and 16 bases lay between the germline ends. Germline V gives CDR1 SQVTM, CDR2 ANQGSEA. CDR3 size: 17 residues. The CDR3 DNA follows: TGCAGCGTTGAAGTATGGTCGACCCCGAGCTCCTACAATGAGCAGTTCTTC. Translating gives CSVEVWSTPSSYNEQFF.

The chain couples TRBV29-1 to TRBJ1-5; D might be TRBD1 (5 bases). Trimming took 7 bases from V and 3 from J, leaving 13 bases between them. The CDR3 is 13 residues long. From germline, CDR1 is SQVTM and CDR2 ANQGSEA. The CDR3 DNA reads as TGCAGCGCTGGGGGTGGGATCAATCAGCCCCAGCATTTT. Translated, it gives CSAGGGINQPQHF.

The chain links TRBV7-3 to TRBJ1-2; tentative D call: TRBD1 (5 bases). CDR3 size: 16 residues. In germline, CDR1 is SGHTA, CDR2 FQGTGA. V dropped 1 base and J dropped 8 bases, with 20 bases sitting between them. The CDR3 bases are TGTGCCAGCAGCTTAAACGTAGGAACCGGGACCGAGGGCTACACCTTC. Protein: CASSLNVGTGTEGYTF.

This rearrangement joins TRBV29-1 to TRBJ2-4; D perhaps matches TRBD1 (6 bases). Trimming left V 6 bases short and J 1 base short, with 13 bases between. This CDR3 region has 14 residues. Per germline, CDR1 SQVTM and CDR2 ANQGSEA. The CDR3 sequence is CSVAFQGAKNIQYF. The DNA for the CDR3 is TGCAGCGTCGCATTTCAGGGGGCCAAAAACATTCAGTACTTC.

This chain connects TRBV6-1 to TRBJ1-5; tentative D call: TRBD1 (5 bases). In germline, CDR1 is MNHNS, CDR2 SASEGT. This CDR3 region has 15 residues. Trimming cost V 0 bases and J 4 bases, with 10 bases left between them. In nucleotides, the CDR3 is TGTGCCAGCAGTGAAGCCGGGACGGAGAATCAGCCCCAGCATTTT. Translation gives CASSEAGTENQPQHF.

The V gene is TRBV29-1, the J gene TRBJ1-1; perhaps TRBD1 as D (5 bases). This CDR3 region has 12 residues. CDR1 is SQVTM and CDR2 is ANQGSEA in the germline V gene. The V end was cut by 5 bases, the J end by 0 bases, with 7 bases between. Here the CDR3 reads CSVRTMNTEAFF. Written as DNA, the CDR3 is TGCAGCGTTCGGACAATGAACACTGAAGCTTTCTTT.

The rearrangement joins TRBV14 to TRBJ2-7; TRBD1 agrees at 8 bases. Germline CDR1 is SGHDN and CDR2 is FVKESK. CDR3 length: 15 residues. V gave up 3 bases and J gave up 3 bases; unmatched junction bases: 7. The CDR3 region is CASSQGVGQGYEQYF. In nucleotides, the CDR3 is TGTGCCAGCAGCCAGGGGGTCGGACAGGGCTACGAGCAGTACTTC.